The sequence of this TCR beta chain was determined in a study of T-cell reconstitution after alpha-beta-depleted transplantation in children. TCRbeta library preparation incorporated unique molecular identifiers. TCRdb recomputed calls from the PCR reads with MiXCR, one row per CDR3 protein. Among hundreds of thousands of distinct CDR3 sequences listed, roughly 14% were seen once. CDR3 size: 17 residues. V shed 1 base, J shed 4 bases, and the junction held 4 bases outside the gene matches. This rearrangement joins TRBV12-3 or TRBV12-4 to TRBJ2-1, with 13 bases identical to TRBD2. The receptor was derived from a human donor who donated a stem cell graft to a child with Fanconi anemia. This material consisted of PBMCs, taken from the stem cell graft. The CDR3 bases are TGTGCCAGCAGTTTAGGGACTAGCGGGAGTTGGTACAATGAGCAGTTCTTC. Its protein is CASSLGTSGSWYNEQFF.